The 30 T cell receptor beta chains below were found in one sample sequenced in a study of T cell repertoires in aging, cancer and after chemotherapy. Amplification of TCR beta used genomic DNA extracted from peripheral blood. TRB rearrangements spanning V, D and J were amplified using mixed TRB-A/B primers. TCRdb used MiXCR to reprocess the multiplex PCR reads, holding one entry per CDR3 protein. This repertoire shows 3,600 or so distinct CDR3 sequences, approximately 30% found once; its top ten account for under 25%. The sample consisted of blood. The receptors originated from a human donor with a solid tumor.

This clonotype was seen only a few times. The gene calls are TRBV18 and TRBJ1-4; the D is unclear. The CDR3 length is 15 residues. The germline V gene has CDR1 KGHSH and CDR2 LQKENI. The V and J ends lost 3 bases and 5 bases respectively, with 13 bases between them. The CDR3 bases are TGTGCCAGCTCACCCGGGCGGACTGACAATGAAAAACTGTTTTTT. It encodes CASSPGRTDNEKLFF. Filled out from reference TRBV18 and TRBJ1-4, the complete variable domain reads NAGVMQNPRHLVRRRGQEARLRCSPMKGHSHVYWYRQLPEEGLKFMVYLQKENIIDESGMPKERFSAEFPKEGPSILRIQQVVRGDSAAYFCASSPGRTDNEKLFFGSGTQLSVL.

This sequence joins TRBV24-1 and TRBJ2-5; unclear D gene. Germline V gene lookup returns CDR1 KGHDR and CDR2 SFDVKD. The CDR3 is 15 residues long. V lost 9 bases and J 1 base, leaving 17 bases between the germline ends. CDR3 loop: CATGGRGDPQETQYF. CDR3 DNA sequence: TGTGCCACCGGTGGTCGAGGAGACCCCCAAGAGACCCAGTACTTC.

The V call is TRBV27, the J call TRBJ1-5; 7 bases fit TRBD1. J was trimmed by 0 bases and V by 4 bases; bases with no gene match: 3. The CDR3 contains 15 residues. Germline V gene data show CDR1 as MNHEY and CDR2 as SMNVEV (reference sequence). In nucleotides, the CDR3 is TGTGCCAGCAGTTCGGGACAGTATAGCAATCAGCCCCAGCATTTT. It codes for CASSSGQYSNQPQHF.

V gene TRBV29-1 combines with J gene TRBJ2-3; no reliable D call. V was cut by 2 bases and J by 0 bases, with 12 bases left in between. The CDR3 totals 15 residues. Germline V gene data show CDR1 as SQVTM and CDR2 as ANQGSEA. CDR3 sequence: CSVEPSTTSTDTQYF. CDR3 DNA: TGCAGCGTTGAACCGAGCACGACTAGCACAGATACGCAGTATTTT.

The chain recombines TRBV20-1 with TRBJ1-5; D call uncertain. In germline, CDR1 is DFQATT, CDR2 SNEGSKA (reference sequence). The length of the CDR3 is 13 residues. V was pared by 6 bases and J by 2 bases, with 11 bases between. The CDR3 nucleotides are TGCAGTGCCGTCAAGGACGGCAATCAGCCCCAGCATTTT. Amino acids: CSAVKDGNQPQHF.

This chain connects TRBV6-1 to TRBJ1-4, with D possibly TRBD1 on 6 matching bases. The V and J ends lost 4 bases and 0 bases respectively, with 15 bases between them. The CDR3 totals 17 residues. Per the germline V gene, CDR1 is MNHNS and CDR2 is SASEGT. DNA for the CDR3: TGTGCCAGCAGTGCGCGGGACATCTATGCAACTAATGAAAAACTGTTTTTT. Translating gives CASSARDIYATNEKLFF.

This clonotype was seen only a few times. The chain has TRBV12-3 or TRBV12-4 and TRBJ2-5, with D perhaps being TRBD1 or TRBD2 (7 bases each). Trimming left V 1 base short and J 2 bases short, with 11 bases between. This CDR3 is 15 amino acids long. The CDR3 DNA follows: TGTGCCAGCAGTTTAGTGCAGGGGGGGCAAGAGACCCAGTACTTC. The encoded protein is CASSLVQGGQETQYF.

CDR3 nucleotide sequence: TGTGCCAGTACCGATCCCAGACAGGGGCAGCCCCAGCATTTT. The encoded protein is CASTDPRQGQPQHF. The chain couples TRBV19 to TRBJ1-5; 8 nucleotides align to TRBD1. V shed 7 bases and J 7 bases; nucleotides not matched to a gene: 9. The CDR3 has 14 residues. Per the germline V gene, CDR1 is LNHDA and CDR2 is SQIVND (reference sequence).

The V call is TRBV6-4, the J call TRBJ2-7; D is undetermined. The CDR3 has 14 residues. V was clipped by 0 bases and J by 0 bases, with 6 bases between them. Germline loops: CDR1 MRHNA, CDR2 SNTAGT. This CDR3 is CASSDSRNSYEQYV. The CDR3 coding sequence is TGTGCCAGCAGTGACTCAAGAAACTCCTACGAGCAGTACGTC.

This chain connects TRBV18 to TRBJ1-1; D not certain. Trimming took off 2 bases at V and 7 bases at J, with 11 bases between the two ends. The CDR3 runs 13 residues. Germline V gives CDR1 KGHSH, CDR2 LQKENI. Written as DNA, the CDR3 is TGTGCCAGCTCACCAGGGCAGCGTTTTGAAGCTTTCTTT. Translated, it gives CASSPGQRFEAFF.

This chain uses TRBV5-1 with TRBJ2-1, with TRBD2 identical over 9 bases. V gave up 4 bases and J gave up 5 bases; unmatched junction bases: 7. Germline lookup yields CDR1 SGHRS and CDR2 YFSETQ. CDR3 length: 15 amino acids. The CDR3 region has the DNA TGCGCCAGCAGCCCATCTGGCGGGAGGGACAATGAGCAGTTCTTC. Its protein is CASSPSGGRDNEQFF.

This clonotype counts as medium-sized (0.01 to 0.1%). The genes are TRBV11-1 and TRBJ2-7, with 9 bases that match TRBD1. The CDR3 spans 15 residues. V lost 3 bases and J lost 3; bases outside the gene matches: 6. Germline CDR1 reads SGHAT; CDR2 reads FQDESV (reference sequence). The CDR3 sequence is CASSFPGQGIYEQYF. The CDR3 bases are TGTGCCAGCAGCTTCCCCGGACAGGGGATCTACGAGCAGTACTTC.

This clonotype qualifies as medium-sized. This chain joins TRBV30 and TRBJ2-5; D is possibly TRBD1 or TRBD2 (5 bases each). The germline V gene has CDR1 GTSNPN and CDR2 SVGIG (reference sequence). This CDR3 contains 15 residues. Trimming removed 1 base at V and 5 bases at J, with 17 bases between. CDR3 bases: TGTGCCTGGAGTGATCCTTGGGGGTGGACGGAGACCCAGTACTTC. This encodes CAWSDPWGWTETQYF.

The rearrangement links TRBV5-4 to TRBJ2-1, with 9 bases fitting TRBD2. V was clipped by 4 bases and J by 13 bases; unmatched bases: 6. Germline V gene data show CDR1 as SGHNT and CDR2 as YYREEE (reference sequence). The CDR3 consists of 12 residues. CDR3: CASSTSGTSQFF. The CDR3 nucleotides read TGTGCCAGCAGCACCTCCGGGACTAGCCAGTTCTTC.

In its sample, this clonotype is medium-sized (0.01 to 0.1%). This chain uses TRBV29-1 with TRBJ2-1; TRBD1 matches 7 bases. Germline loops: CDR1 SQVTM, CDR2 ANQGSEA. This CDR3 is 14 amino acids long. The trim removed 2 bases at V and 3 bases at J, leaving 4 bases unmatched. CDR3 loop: CSVERQGFYNEQFF. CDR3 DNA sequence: TGCAGCGTTGAAAGACAGGGCTTCTACAATGAGCAGTTCTTC.

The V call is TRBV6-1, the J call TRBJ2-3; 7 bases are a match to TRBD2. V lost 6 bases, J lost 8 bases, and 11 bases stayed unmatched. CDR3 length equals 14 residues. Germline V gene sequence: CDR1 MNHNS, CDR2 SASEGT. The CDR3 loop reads CASRGGKGMGTQYF. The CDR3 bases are TGTGCCAGCAGGGGGGGGAAGGGAATGGGTACGCAGTATTTT.

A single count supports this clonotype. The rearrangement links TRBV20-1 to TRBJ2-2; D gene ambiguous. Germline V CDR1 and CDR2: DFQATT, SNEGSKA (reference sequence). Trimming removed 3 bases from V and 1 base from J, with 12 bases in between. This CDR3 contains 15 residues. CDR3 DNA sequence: TGCAGTGCTAGGAGCCTCTTCTTGAACACCGGGGAGCTGTTTTTT. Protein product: CSARSLFLNTGELFF.

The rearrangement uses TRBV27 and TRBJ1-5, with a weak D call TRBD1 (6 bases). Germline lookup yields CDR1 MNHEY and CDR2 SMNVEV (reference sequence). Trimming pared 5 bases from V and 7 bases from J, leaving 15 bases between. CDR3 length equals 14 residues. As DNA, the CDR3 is TGTGCCAGCAGTGCCCTCAGGGGTAGGCAGCCCCAGCATTTT. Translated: CASSALRGRQPQHF.

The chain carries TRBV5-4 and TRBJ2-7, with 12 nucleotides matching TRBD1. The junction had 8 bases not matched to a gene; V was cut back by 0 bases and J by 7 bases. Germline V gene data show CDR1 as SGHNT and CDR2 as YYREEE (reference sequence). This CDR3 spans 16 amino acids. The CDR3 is CASSLALGQGAREQYF. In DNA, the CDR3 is TGTGCCAGCAGCTTGGCCTTGGGACAGGGGGCCCGGGAGCAGTACTTC.

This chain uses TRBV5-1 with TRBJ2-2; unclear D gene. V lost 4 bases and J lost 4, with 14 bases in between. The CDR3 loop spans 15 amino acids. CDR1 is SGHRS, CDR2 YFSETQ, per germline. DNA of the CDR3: TGCGCCAGCAGCCCACCTAGGCTGGGCACCGGGGAGCTGTTTTTT. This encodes CASSPPRLGTGELFF.

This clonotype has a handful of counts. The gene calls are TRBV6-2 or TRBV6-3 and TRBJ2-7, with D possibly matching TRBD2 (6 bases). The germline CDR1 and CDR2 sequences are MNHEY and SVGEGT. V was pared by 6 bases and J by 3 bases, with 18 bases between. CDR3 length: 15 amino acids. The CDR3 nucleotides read TGTGCCAGCAGCCCCCAACTAGCAAGAGTCTACGAGCAGTACGTC. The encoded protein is CASSPQLARVYEQYV.

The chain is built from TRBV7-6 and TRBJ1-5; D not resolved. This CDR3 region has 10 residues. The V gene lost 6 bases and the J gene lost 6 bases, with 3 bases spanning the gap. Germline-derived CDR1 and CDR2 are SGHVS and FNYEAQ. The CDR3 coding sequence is TGTGCCAGCAGAGGTCAGCCCCAGCATTTT. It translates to CASRGQPQHF.

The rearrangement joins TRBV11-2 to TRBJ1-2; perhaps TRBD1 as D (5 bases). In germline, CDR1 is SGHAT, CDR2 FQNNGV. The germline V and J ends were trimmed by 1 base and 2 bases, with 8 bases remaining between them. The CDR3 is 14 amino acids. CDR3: CASSLGDPNYGYTF. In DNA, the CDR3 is TGTGCCAGCAGCTTAGGGGACCCGAACTATGGCTACACCTTC.

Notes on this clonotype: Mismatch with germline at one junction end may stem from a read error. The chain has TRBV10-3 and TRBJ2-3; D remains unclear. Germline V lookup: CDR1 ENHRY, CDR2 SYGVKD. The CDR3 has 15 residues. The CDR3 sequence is CATSDTGLAGDTQYF. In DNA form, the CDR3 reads TGTGCCACCAGTGATACTGGATTGGCCGGAGATACGCAGTATTTT.

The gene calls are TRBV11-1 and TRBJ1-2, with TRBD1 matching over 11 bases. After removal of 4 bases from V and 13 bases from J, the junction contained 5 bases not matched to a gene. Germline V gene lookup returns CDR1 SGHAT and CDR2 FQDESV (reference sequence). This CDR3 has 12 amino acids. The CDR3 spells CASSWDRGFCTF. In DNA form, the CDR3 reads TGTGCCAGCAGCTGGGACAGGGGGTTCTGCACCTTC. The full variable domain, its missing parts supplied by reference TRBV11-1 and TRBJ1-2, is EAEVAQSPRYKITEKSQAVAFWCDPISGHATLYWYRQILGQGPELLVQFQDESVVDDSQLPKDRFSAERLKGVDSTLKIQPAELGDSAMYLCASSWDRGFCTFGSGTRLTVV.

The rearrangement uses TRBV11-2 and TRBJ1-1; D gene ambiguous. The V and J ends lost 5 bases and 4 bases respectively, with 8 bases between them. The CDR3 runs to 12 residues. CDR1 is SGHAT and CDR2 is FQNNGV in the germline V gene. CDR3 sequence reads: CASSTVVTEAFF. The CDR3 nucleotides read TGTGCCAGCAGCACGGTCGTCACTGAAGCTTTCTTT.

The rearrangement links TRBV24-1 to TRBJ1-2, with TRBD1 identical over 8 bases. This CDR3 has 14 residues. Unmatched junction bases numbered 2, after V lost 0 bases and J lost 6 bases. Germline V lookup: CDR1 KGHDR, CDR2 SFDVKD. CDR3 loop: CATSDLRTGNGYTF. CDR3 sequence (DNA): TGTGCCACCAGTGATTTGAGGACAGGGAATGGCTACACCTTC.

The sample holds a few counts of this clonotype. CDR3 residues: CASSLGQDTDTQYF. The DNA for the CDR3 is TGTGCCAGCTCCCTAGGACAGGACACAGATACGCAGTATTTT. The rearrangement joins TRBV18 to TRBJ2-3; 7 nucleotides align to TRBD1. Germline loops: CDR1 KGHSH, CDR2 LQKENI. Trimming at V came to 6 bases and at J to 2 bases, leaving 5 bases not matched to a gene. This CDR3 has 14 amino acids.

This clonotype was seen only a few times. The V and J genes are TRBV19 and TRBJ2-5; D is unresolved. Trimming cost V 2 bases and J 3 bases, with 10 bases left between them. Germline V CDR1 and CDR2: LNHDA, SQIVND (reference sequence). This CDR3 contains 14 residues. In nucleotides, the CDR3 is TGTGCCAGTAGTATAACCCGTAGGGAAGAGACCCAGTACTTC. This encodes CASSITRREETQYF.

The CDR3 reads CASGGFYEQYV. For the CDR3, the DNA is TGTGCCAGCGGGGGTTTCTACGAGCAGTACGTC. The V gene is TRBV6-6, the J gene TRBJ2-7; D may correspond to TRBD1 or TRBD2 (5 bases each). This CDR3 has 11 residues. Between the trimmed V and J ends, which lost 8 bases and 3 bases, there was a span of 8 bases. Germline loops: CDR1 MNHNY, CDR2 SVGAGI (reference sequence).